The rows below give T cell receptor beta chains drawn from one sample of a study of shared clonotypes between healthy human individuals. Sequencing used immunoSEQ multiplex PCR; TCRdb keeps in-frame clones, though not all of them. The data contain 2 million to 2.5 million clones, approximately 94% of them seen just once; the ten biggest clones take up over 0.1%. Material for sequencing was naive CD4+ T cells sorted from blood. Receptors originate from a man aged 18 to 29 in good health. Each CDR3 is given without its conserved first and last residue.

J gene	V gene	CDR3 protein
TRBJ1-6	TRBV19	ASRSGQGLNSYNSPLH
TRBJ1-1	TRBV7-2	ASSLGQLEAF
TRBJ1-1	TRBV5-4	ASSQPRDMNTEAF
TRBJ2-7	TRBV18	ASSPGASYEQY
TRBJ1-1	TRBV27	ASSSGRNTEAF
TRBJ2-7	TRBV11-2	ASSWDRAIGEQY
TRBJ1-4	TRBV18	ASSPGPLLGKLF
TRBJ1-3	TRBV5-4	ASSFGTGTGNTIY
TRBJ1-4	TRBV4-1	ASSLARGVNEKLF
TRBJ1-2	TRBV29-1	SVSNVGTGDYGYT
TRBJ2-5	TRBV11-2	ASSPTAGVRQETQY
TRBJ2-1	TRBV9	ASSPRTSGSLPTEQF
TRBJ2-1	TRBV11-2	ASSLVLGSYNEQF
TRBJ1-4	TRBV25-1	ASSLSGGYNEKLF
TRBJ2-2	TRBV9	ASSVVGGELF
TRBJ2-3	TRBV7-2	ASSLIGGPDTQY
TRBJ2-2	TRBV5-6	ASSRSDRDERELF
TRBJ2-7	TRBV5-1	ASSLAGRPYEQY
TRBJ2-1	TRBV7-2	ASSFGGSSNEQF
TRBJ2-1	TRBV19	ASSIAGVYNEQF
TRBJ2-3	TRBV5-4	ASRVWRESSTDTQY
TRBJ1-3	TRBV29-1	SATAPKQGAPGNTIY
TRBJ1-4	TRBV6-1	ASSSGTVAEKLF
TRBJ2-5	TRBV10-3	AISQTGLETQY
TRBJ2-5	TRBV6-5	ASSSTGRVQETQY
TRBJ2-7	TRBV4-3	ASSQGPGTYEQY
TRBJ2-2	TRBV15	ATSRDVRREGTGELF
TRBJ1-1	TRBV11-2	ASSLVPNTEAF
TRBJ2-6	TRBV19	ASNEQGSSGANVLT
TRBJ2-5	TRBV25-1	ASSDLDRDQETQY
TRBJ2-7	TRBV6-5	ASSKGGLGSYEQY
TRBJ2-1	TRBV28	ASTLFGRGYNEQF
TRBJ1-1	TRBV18	ASSPGRDTEAF
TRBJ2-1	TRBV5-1	ASSPGQREGDEQF
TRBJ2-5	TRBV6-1	ASSEWDRGPGQQETQY
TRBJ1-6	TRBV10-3	AISPGNSPLH
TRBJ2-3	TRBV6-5	ASWRGSRGTDTQY
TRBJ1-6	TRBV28	ASTISGTPALH
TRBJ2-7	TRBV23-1	ASSGPGQTYEQY
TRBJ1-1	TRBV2	ASLLASDLNTEAF
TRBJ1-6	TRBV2	ASGELDRGPYNSPLH
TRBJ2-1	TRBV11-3	ASSLGDSYNEQF
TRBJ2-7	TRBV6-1	ASSEASAYEQY
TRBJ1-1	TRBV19	ASSSRENTEAF
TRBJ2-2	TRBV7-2	ASSIGQGGTGELF
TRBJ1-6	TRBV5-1	ASSYRGAQGRNSPLH
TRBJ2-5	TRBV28	ASSPRRDFQETQY
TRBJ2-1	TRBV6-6	ASSGVEIVEQF
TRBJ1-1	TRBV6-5	ASSYVGAGPTEAF
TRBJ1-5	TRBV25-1	ASSGQGNQPQH
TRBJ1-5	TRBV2	ASSEQGGGNQPQH
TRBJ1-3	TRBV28	ASTDTTGLLGNTIY